These 13 T cell receptor beta chains were sequenced from one sample in a study of cytomegalovirus exposure and HLA in healthy donors. With 60 Vbeta and 13 Jbeta primers, the PCR was carried out. Using immunoSEQ multiplex PCR, the repertoire was profiled, and TCRdb retains in-frame clones only, with some absent. The data show about 93,000 clones, roughly 79% seen once. Sequenced sample: PBMCs. The receptors stem from a man aged 25 to 40 in good health and CMV-seronegative.

CDR3 DNA: TGTGCCAGCAGTCAGGGGGCGGGCTATGGCTACACCTTC. Translating gives CASSQGAGYGYTF. J is TRBJ1-2 and V is TRBV7-9, with 8 bases matching TRBD1. Germline V gives CDR1 SEHNR, CDR2 FQNEAQ (reference sequence). Losses at the gene ends were 6 bases for V and 4 bases for J; bases not matched to a gene: 4. The CDR3 extends over 13 amino acids.

The chain joins TRBV19 to TRBJ1-3; 10 bases fit TRBD1. V trimming: 3 bases; J trimming: 1 base; junction bases outside the gene matches: 0. The CDR3 is made up of 15 amino acids. Germline V gene lookup returns CDR1 LNHDA and CDR2 SQIVND (reference sequence). The CDR3 nucleotides are TGTGCCAGTAGTATGGGACAGGGGTCTGGAAACACCATATATTTT. It translates to CASSMGQGSGNTIYF.

The CDR3 region is CASSPHTNTEAFF. The CDR3 nucleotides are TGTGCCAGCAGCCCACACACGAACACTGAAGCTTTCTTT. This chain links TRBV9 with TRBJ1-1, with unresolved D. Trimming left V 4 bases short and J 1 base short, with 8 bases between. This CDR3 contains 13 residues. Germline lookup yields CDR1 SGDLS and CDR2 YYNGEE.

Details on this clone: At one end, the junction sequence differs from germline, possibly due to a read error. This chain joins TRBV7-9 and TRBJ2-5; D ambiguous. The CDR3 sequence is 16 residues long. Germline V lookup: CDR1 SEHNR, CDR2 FQNEAQ (reference sequence). CDR3 sequence: CSSSSSQDLGRETQYF. As DNA, the CDR3 is TGTTCCAGCAGCTCGTCGCAAGACTTGGGTCGGGAGACCCAGTACTTC.

This clone was seen a single time. The V gene is TRBV7-8, the J gene TRBJ2-7; D possibly corresponds to TRBD2 (6 bases). From germline, CDR1 is SGHVS and CDR2 FQNEAQ. This CDR3 region has 13 residues. Trimming removed 5 bases from V and 0 bases from J, with 8 bases in between. CDR3 sequence (DNA): TGTGCCAGCAGCGGGGGGAGCTCCTACGAGCAGTACGTC. Protein sequence: CASSGGSSYEQYV.

This clone has just one count. Here the CDR3 DNA reads TGCAGCGTTGTGGCTAGCGGGAGTGTCGATGAGCAGTTCTTC. Translation: CSVVASGSVDEQFF. V gene TRBV29-1 combines with J gene TRBJ2-1; 10 positions agree with TRBD2. The V segment lost 4 bases and the J segment 8 bases; nucleotides outside the gene matches: 8. CDR1 and CDR2 (germline): SQVTM, ANQGSEA. The CDR3 has 14 amino acids.

This rearrangement joins TRBV7-9 to TRBJ1-2; 7 nucleotides align to TRBD1. The germline gives CDR1 SEHNR, CDR2 FQNEAQ (reference sequence). The J segment lost 6 bases and the V segment lost 0 bases, leaving 1 base of the junction unmatched. This CDR3 contains 13 residues. The DNA for the CDR3 is TGTGCCAGCAGCTTAGCTGGGACAGATGGCTACACCTTC. The encoded protein is CASSLAGTDGYTF.

The chain has TRBV5-1 and TRBJ2-3; D perhaps matches TRBD1 (6 bases). The germline V gene has CDR1 SGHRS and CDR2 YFSETQ. The CDR3 runs to 15 residues. V was pared by 5 bases and J by 5 bases, with 18 bases between. CDR3 residues: CASRQAPGVGDTQYF. The CDR3 DNA sequence: TGCGCCAGCAGGCAAGCTCCAGGGGTCGGAGATACGCAGTATTTT. The complete variable domain, with remaining parts taken from reference TRBV5-1 and TRBJ2-3, reads KAGVTQTPRYLIKTRGQQVTLSCSPISGHRSVSWYQQTPGQGLQFLFEYFSETQRNKGNFPGRFSGRQFSNSRSEMNVSTLELGDSALYLCASRQAPGVGDTQYFGPGTRLTVL.

This chain connects TRBV9 to TRBJ2-2; unclear D gene. Germline CDR1 is SGDLS and CDR2 is YYNGEE. With 4 bases removed from V and 5 bases from J, the gap between germline ends came to 6 bases. The CDR3 is 12 residues long. CDR3 sequence: CASSYKTGELFF. The CDR3, as DNA: TGTGCCAGCAGCTACAAGACCGGGGAGCTGTTTTTT.

The V and J genes are TRBV7-2 and TRBJ1-5; tentative D call: TRBD1 (6 bases). Germline-derived CDR1 and CDR2 are SGHTA and FQGNSA. The CDR3 spans 16 residues. V was clipped by 1 base and J by 5 bases, with 15 bases between them. The chain's CDR3 is CASSLVGTQSYQPQHF. DNA for the CDR3: TGTGCCAGCAGCTTAGTGGGGACACAGAGCTATCAGCCCCAGCATTTT.

This chain connects TRBV10-1 to TRBJ2-1; 7 bases agree with TRBD2. Looked up from germline, CDR1 is WNHNN and CDR2 is SYGVQD (reference sequence). The CDR3 runs 18 residues. Trimming at V came to 3 bases and at J to 3 bases, leaving 14 bases not matched to a gene. CDR3 DNA sequence: TGCGCCAGCAGTGACGGGTCAGACGGGGGGTTTGACTACAATGAGCAGTTCTTC. It yields the protein CASSDGSDGGFDYNEQFF.

The gene calls are TRBV7-9 and TRBJ1-1; D may be TRBD1 (5 bases). The V gene's germline CDR1 is SEHNR and CDR2 FQNEAQ (reference sequence). Trimming took off 0 bases at V and 1 base at J, with 6 bases between the two ends. The CDR3 runs to 14 residues. CDR3 nucleotide sequence: TGTGCCAGCAGCTTAGCCGGGGGGAACACTGAAGCTTTCTTT. Amino acid sequence: CASSLAGGNTEAFF.

The chain uses TRBV5-4 and TRBJ2-6, with TRBD1 as a possible D gene (5 bases). Germline V lookup: CDR1 SGHNT, CDR2 YYREEE (reference sequence). The ends were cut back, 0 bases at V and 3 bases at J, with 7 bases in the middle. This CDR3 has 15 residues. CDR3 DNA: TGTGCCAGCAGCTTGGAAGGGGTTGGGGCCAACGTCCTGACTTTC. As protein: CASSLEGVGANVLTF.